The text below deals with one T cell receptor (beta chain). Its antigen specificity is not known. The record has no base qualities; no much larger clone is one base away. This entry is derived from a study of regulatory T cells in long-lasting Graves disease (dated by TCRdb to the early 2020s). For the study in its entirety: In the newly diagnosed Graves' disease group, patients had been taking antithyroid drugs for less than 3 months. The study was registered as a clinical trial and conducted in China. TCR sequencing covered some 13 persistent and approximately 20 newly diagnosed Graves' disease patients, approximately 33 samples in total. Patients with persistent Graves' disease were compared with patients with newly diagnosed Graves' disease using TCR sequencing and RNA sequencing of peripheral blood. General findings and caveats noted by the study authors: The study examined only peripheral blood because the primary lesion, thyroid tissue, could not be accessed. Compared with newly diagnosed patients, persistent Graves' disease patients had lower TCR Shannon entropy and fewer highly expanded clones, which suggests clonal expansion. The authors acknowledged the small sample size as a limitation that may reduce accuracy. Preferential use of TRBV28, TRBJ1-2 and TRBJ2-5 was observed in persistent disease, whereas TRBV20-1 and TRBJ2-1 were favored in newly diagnosed disease. Sequencing and analysis were restricted to the TCR beta chain. A larger number of public clonotypes was shared among persistent patients (about 2,700) than among newly diagnosed patients (approximately 1,000).

V loses 2 bases of germline sequence and J loses 1 base, and the interval between the two ends is 8 bases. The CDR3 measures 13 amino acids from cysteine to phenylalanine. The CDR3 DNA has 39 bases and is translated from base 1. CDR1 and CDR2, per the germline V gene, are SQVTM and ANQGSEA. The sample's time point label, in plain terms: newly diagnosed GD, antithyroid drugs for less than 3 months. For both TCR sequencing and RNA sequencing, RNA was extracted from PBMCs using TRIzol. Graves' disease was diagnosed according to American Thyroid Association guidelines. Recruitment of patients was carried out at an endocrinology department in Xi'an, China. Each patient gave around 9.2 milliliters of peripheral blood, collected in an EDTA anticoagulant tube. Ficoll Paque Plus density gradient separation was used to isolate PBMCs, and no further T cell sorting was done. An Agilent 2100 Bioanalyzer and agarose gel were used to check RNA quality, while a NanoDrop 2000 measured RNA concentration.

The library relied on multiplex PCR. Sequencing took place on an Illumina HiSeq 4000. TCR beta libraries were built with iRepertoire HTBI primers and Arm-PCR amplification of CDR3 regions. Before sequencing, the PCR products underwent gel purification. The paper's processing steps were these. Across samples, about 64 TRBV and over 11 TRBJ segments were identified and used for gene usage analysis of CDR3 amino acid clonotypes. COPE and FqMerger were used to merge the filtered high-quality paired reads into contigs. BLAST was used to align contigs to the IMGT TRBV, TRBD and TRBJ reference genes, and CDR3 was defined following IMGT. Any clonotype with a frequency above 0.1% was counted as a highly expanded clone. Repertoire diversity was measured by Shannon entropy, and V-J evenness by the Gini coefficient. A clonotype was considered public if more than one individual shared it. TCRdb's own reprocessing of the public reads used fastp at Q25 and MiXCR and kept productive beta chains. When rows share a CDR3 protein, they turn into one entry using the most common DNA and genes. The V and J calls were determined by TCRdb, not by the authors. The sample table shows about 460,000 distinct CDR3 sequences, and 12% to 15% are seen once. The ten largest clones capture about a sixth of the sample.

The sample also formed part of further work on T cells in Graves' hyperthyroidism and ophthalmopathy. Per the second study: Stable Graves' hyperthyroidism was defined as the absence of progression to ophthalmopathy over 18 months of follow-up. Hyperthyroidism patients were aged 18 to 65 years and newly diagnosed, with disease duration of less than 2 months. Exclusion was applied to patients with uncontrolled infections, other autoimmune diseases, pregnancy or lactation. Diagnoses were based on clinical symptoms, serum thyroxine and TRAb, thyroid ultrasound and orbital computed tomography. A first-round RT-PCR of the TCR CDR3 used the HTBI primer set with the Qiagen OneStep RT-PCR kit. Most expanded thyroid clonotypes (frequency above 0.001) were also detected in blood, suggesting blood repertoires may reflect thyroid immune responses. Ophthalmopathy was separated from stable hyperthyroidism by a 13 V-J signature model, with around 90% sensitivity and about 81% specificity obtained in cross-validation and 80%/75% obtained in testing. In validation, the model predicted progression to ophthalmopathy with 55% to 71% sensitivity and approximately 74% specificity, a median of 6.5 months before onset. A discovery cohort of around 100 patients, roughly 40 with Graves' ophthalmopathy and 55 to 65 with stable Graves' hyperthyroidism, was used to find distinguishing TCR V-J signatures. Whether ophthalmopathy could be predicted prospectively was tested in an independent validation cohort made up of under 20 hyperthyroidism patients plus 17 patients who later progressed to ophthalmopathy. The roughly 100 discovery patients were randomly divided into training and test sets at a 7:3 ratio. In six Graves' hyperthyroidism patients, the study also compared T-cell repertoires from thyroid tissue with T-cell repertoires from blood. After blood sampling, hyperthyroidism patients were treated with methimazole at a starting dose of 30 mg daily, and ophthalmopathy patients were treated with high-dose intravenous methylprednisolone. A second multiplex PCR round built the libraries, followed by size selection and purification. Sequencing of the libraries was done on an Illumina HiSeq2000 using paired-end 100 bp reads. SOAPnuke was used to process the raw data, removing reads that contained adapters or uncalled bases, had a mean Phred below 15, or lacked an exact match to the constant primer or identifier. COPE v1.2.5 was used to merge the high-quality paired reads, and each unique nucleotide sequence was defined as a clonotype. Clonotypes were aligned to IMGT TRBV, TRBD and TRBJ reference segments using MiTCR v1.1. The analysis was restricted to V-J combinations with a frequency above 0.0001, which together covered 98% to 99.2% of the repertoires. The TCS score was defined as the ratio of F50 (clonal expansion) to E x V (chaos), calculated using BLOSUM62-based TCRdist between CDR3 peptides within each V-J. Welch's t-statistics and random forest reduced roughly 500 V-J features to 13, which were used in a naive Bayes classifier (R e1071). Sample size was not statistically predetermined, and investigators were not blinded to group allocation. The paper describes TCR Vbeta CDR3 sequencing of roughly 130 peripheral blood samples, made up of about 41 ophthalmopathy patients, roughly 75 hyperthyroidism patients and some 17 progressor patients.

The source material was peripheral blood mononuclear cells (PBMCs), sampled at new diagnosis, from a patient treated with antithyroid drugs. The sequence was collected from a woman in her forties or fifties with Graves disease. Donor details come from another sample of the same person, matched by shared clones. The chain is made from TRBV29-1 and TRBJ1-1; TRBD1 might be the D gene, on 5 matching bases. The CDR3 sequence is CSVENTGNTEAFF. DNA sequence: TGCAGCGTTGAAAATACAGGGAACACTGAAGCTTTCTTT.